Listed below are T cell receptor beta chains from one sample, sequenced in a study of cytomegalovirus exposure and HLA in healthy donors. The data were produced by immunoSEQ multiplex PCR, yet TCRdb's version contains in-frame clones alone and is incomplete. Here the sample spans about 220,000 clones, around 79% being singletons. The sample comprised PBMCs. Receptors originate from a male donor in good health and CMV-seronegative. Each CDR3 is given with its conserved first and last residue. Fields, in order: CDR3 length, J gene, clone size, D gene, V gene, CDR3 DNA, CDR3 protein. D genes are given only for firm matches. Size is stated for part of the rows, as once, few or many counts, or as a class when the clone is expanded.

CDR3 length: 15
J gene: TRBJ2-5
clone size: NA
D gene: TRBD2
V gene: TRBV7-9
CDR3 DNA: TGTGCCAGCAGCTTCCAACTAGCGGACGGGGAGACCCAGTACTTC
CDR3 protein: CASSFQLADGETQYF

CDR3 length: 12
J gene: TRBJ2-7
clone size: NA
D gene: TRBD1
V gene: TRBV7-2
CDR3 DNA: TGTGCCAGCAGCGAATCGGACAGGGGTCGGTACTTC
CDR3 protein: CASSESDRGRYF

CDR3 length: 14
J gene: TRBJ2-3
clone size: few
D gene: NA
V gene: TRBV27
CDR3 DNA: TGTGCCAGCAGTTTAGAGGCAGGCACAGATACGCAGTATTTT
CDR3 protein: CASSLEAGTDTQYF

CDR3 length: 14
J gene: TRBJ2-7
clone size: NA
D gene: TRBD2
V gene: TRBV6-5
CDR3 DNA: TGTGCCAGCACTGAACTAGCGGGGGGCCACGAGCAGTACTTC
CDR3 protein: CASTELAGGHEQYF

CDR3 length: 12
J gene: TRBJ2-7
clone size: NA
D gene: NA
V gene: TRBV6-6
CDR3 DNA: TGTGCCAGCCGGGGGTCGGTCTACGAGCAGTACTTC
CDR3 protein: CASRGSVYEQYF

CDR3 length: 15
J gene: TRBJ2-1
clone size: NA
D gene: TRBD1
V gene: TRBV6-6
CDR3 DNA: TGTGCCAGCACCCCCGACAGGGTGCCCTACAATGAGCAGTTCTTC
CDR3 protein: CASTPDRVPYNEQFF

CDR3 length: 15
J gene: TRBJ2-3
clone size: NA
D gene: NA
V gene: TRBV5-1
CDR3 DNA: TGCGCCAGCAGCTTGGGAGGCGGTAGCACAGATACGCAGTATTTT
CDR3 protein: CASSLGGGSTDTQYF

CDR3 length: 12
J gene: TRBJ2-7
clone size: NA
D gene: NA
V gene: TRBV13
CDR3 DNA: TGTGCCAGCTCTGCCCTAGCAGGAGAGCAGTACTTC
CDR3 protein: CASSALAGEQYF

CDR3 length: 14
J gene: TRBJ2-7
clone size: NA
D gene: TRBD1
V gene: TRBV6-1
CDR3 DNA: TGTGCCAGCAGTACCCTGACAGGGGTAGGGGAGCAGTACTTC
CDR3 protein: CASSTLTGVGEQYF

CDR3 length: 13
J gene: TRBJ1-2
clone size: few
D gene: NA
V gene: TRBV7-6
CDR3 DNA: TGTGCCAGCAGCCCGACAGCTAACTATGGCTACACCTTC
CDR3 protein: CASSPTANYGYTF

CDR3 length: 14
J gene: TRBJ1-1
clone size: NA
D gene: NA
V gene: TRBV28
CDR3 DNA: TGTGCCAGCAGGGAGACAGCTAGGGGCACTGAAGCTTTCTTT
CDR3 protein: CASRETARGTEAFF

CDR3 length: 12
J gene: TRBJ1-2
clone size: few
D gene: NA
V gene: TRBV29-1
CDR3 DNA: TGCAGCGTTGTTGCCCAGGACTATGGCTACACCTTC
CDR3 protein: CSVVAQDYGYTF